This T cell receptor beta chain comes out of a study of blood T cell repertoires in COVID-19 (dated by TCRdb to about 2020). Regarding the study in general: Collaborator samples came from the United States, Italy and Spain and covered acute and convalescent phases of COVID-19. The material from the prospective study consisted of cDNA or gDNA derived from T cells, B-cell-depleted T cells, or PBMCs. Samples came from the ongoing ImmuneRACE study (first 160 participants) plus 1,254 subjects from 6 global collaborators. Where available, HLA class I and class II types were obtained from metadata supplied by the sample provider rather than from assay-based typing. Deeply sampled blood TCRbeta repertoires from subjects exposed to, actively infected with, or recovered from COVID-19 were included in the dataset. The repertoires were released in a freely available public database meant as a resource for research on the immune response to SARS-CoV-2. Sample metadata almost always included a de-identified subject ID, COVID-19 status, age in years and sex.

At one collaborating source in Seattle, patients were enrolled during active infection and were followed longitudinally through the course of disease. Collaborating institutions collected whole blood in K2EDTA tubes following their own protocols. For TCRbeta analysis, collaborator samples were shipped as frozen whole blood, as isolated PBMCs, or as DNA extracted from either sample type. To note about this clone: Its recognized antigen is unknown. No base quality information exists; no much larger clone differs at one position.

Here is what the overall study found, with its caveats: Clinical and demographic metadata were provided uncurated, with the amount varying by source and participant.

From its cysteine to its phenylalanine, the CDR3 spans 14 amino acids. The DNA shown is the 42-base CDR3, in frame from base 1. From a lookup of the germline V gene, CDR1 and CDR2 are MNHNS and SASEGT. The germline ends are 9 bases apart after V is trimmed by 2 bases and J by 2 bases. TCRbeta CDR3 regions were amplified from genomic DNA by means of the immunoSEQ Assay, a bias-controlled multiplex PCR. The authors processed their data as follows. The number of nucleated cells in each sample was estimated by amplification of reference gene primers within the assay. To quantify the absolute abundance of each unique TCRbeta CDR3 rearrangement, sequence reads were collapsed and filtered. For each sample, productive Simpson clonality was calculated as the square root of Simpson's diversity index across productive rearrangements. The table comes from immuneACCESS by way of TCRdb, which keeps in-frame sequences with V and J called. Part of the clones is missing from these tables; in studies checked, under half for an unresolved V gene and the rest for unknown reasons. The DNA gave D and trimming, while V, J and clone size come from that table. Counted in this sample were 65,000 to 90,000 clones; 80% to 90% of them appeared once. 5.5% to 7.5% of the sample is in the top ten clones.

This clonotype was sampled from a man older than 75 with COVID-19, enrolled during active disease. The V and J genes are TRBV6-1 and TRBJ1-1, and the D gene may be TRBD1, 6 bases matching. Sequenced material: peripheral blood. The encoded CDR3 is CASSEYGGNTEAFF. Read as DNA, the sequence is TGTGCCAGCAGTGAATATGGGGGCAACACTGAAGCTTTCTTT.